This TCR beta chain appears in the sequencing data of a study of human T cells and chemical hapten exposure. Time point in this sample: patch test 2, 6 weeks after DPC sensitization. This sample's treatment: therapeutic diphenylcyclopropenone sensitization with weekly scalp DPC. This clonotype was counted at least ten times. CDR1 is GTSNPN and CDR2 is SVGIG in the germline V gene (reference sequence). This CDR3 is 15 amino acids long. Trimming removed 2 bases from V and 8 bases from J; junction bases left unmatched: 11. One entry per CDR3 protein, called by TCRdb with MiXCR from the RACE reads. The table lists 95,000 or so distinct CDR3 sequences, 11% of them singletons.

Sequencing was performed on whole blood, taken in connection with sensitization to the hapten diphenylcyclopropenone (DPC). This sequence was found in a woman aged 40 to 50 with alopecia areata. Some clones in this sample may be carry-over from other donors' samples. The gene calls are TRBV30 and TRBJ2-2; 7 positions match TRBD1. Here the CDR3 DNA reads TGTGCCTGGAGTCGTGGAGACAGGGACGCTGGGGAGCTGTTTTTT. Translating it yields CAWSRGDRDAGELFF.